This is a list of T cell receptor beta chains from one sample in a study of T cells after yellow fever vaccination. TCRdb used MiXCR to reprocess the 5' RACE reads, holding one entry per CDR3 protein. The sample has hundreds of thousands of distinct CDR3 sequences, 21% seen once. The source material was PBMCs, sampled about 20 days after the first yellow fever vaccination. Source of these receptors: a man in his late teens or twenties who received the YFV17D yellow fever vaccine. CDR3s include the opening cysteine and the closing phenylalanine or tryptophan. Each record gives: CDR3 protein, CDR3 DNA, D gene, J gene, V gene, clone size. The D gene is left open where the match is weak. Clone size, where shown, is once, few, many, or a class for clones that have expanded.

cdr3_aa: CSARDPRGHMNTEAFF
cdr3_nt: TGCAGTGCTAGAGACCCCAGGGGGCATATGAACACTGAAGCTTTCTTT
d_call: TRBD1
j_call: TRBJ1-1
v_call: TRBV20-1
clone_size: NA

cdr3_aa: CASSWKGDEQFF
cdr3_nt: TGTGCCAGCAGCTGGAAGGGAGATGAGCAGTTCTTC
d_call: NA
j_call: TRBJ2-1
v_call: TRBV7-2
clone_size: few

cdr3_aa: CASSRWTSNYGYTF
cdr3_nt: TGTGCCAGCAGCCGATGGACTTCTAACTATGGCTACACCTTC
d_call: NA
j_call: TRBJ1-2
v_call: TRBV3-1
clone_size: NA

cdr3_aa: CASSFPGGRTYEQYF
cdr3_nt: TGTGCCAGCAGCTTTCCAGGGGGGAGGACCTACGAGCAGTACTTC
d_call: NA
j_call: TRBJ2-7
v_call: TRBV7-2
clone_size: NA

cdr3_aa: CSAPRGTDEKLFF
cdr3_nt: TGCAGTGCCCCTAGAGGGACAGATGAAAAACTGTTTTTT
d_call: TRBD1
j_call: TRBJ1-4
v_call: TRBV20-1
clone_size: few

cdr3_aa: CASSLVLPGGLRSYNEQFF
cdr3_nt: TGCGCCAGCAGCTTGGTCCTCCCAGGGGGTTTAAGGTCCTACAATGAGCAGTTCTTC
d_call: TRBD1
j_call: TRBJ2-1
v_call: TRBV5-1
clone_size: few

cdr3_aa: CASSSGTVKNIQYF
cdr3_nt: TGTGCCAGCAGCTCCGGGACAGTCAAAAACATTCAGTACTTC
d_call: TRBD1
j_call: TRBJ2-4
v_call: TRBV7-2
clone_size: few

cdr3_aa: CASSTTGAKEETQYF
cdr3_nt: TGCGCCAGCAGCACAACCGGCGCAAAGGAGGAGACCCAGTACTTC
d_call: NA
j_call: TRBJ2-5
v_call: TRBV5-1
clone_size: NA

cdr3_aa: CAARVEATDTQYF
cdr3_nt: TGTGCAGCTCGTGTAGAAGCGACAGATACGCAGTATTTT
d_call: NA
j_call: TRBJ2-3
v_call: TRBV30
clone_size: few

cdr3_aa: CASSLTVVEKLFF
cdr3_nt: TGTGCCAGCAGCTTAACAGTCGTTGAAAAACTGTTTTTT
d_call: NA
j_call: TRBJ1-4
v_call: TRBV7-9
clone_size: NA

cdr3_aa: CASSYLFPGLYEQYF
cdr3_nt: TGCGCCAGCAGCTATCTGTTTCCGGGACTATACGAGCAGTACTTC
d_call: TRBD2
j_call: TRBJ2-7
v_call: TRBV5-1
clone_size: few

cdr3_aa: CASSQGGMMSQPQHF
cdr3_nt: TGCGCCAGCAGCCAAGGGGGTATGATGAGTCAGCCCCAGCATTTT
d_call: NA
j_call: TRBJ1-5
v_call: TRBV4-1
clone_size: many

cdr3_aa: CASSREGRNNSPLHF
cdr3_nt: TGTGCCAGCAGTCGGGAGGGGCGAAATAATTCACCCCTCCACTTT
d_call: NA
j_call: TRBJ1-6
v_call: TRBV6-1
clone_size: NA

cdr3_aa: CASSDLATGTWDGYTF
cdr3_nt: TGTGCCAGCAGTGATTTAGCGACCGGGACATGGGACGGCTACACCTTC
d_call: NA
j_call: TRBJ1-2
v_call: TRBV25-1
clone_size: NA

cdr3_aa: CASSTTGLKIGEKLFF
cdr3_nt: TGTGCCAGTAGTACAACCGGACTCAAAATTGGGGAAAAACTGTTTTTT
d_call: NA
j_call: TRBJ1-4
v_call: TRBV19
clone_size: once

cdr3_aa: CASSLGSAYNEQFF
cdr3_nt: TGTGCCAGCAGCTTAGGATCGGCTTACAATGAGCAGTTCTTC
d_call: NA
j_call: TRBJ2-1
v_call: TRBV7-9
clone_size: few

cdr3_aa: CASSQDWDRGFHNEQFF
cdr3_nt: TGCGCCAGCAGCCAAGATTGGGACAGGGGGTTCCACAATGAGCAGTTCTTC
d_call: TRBD1
j_call: TRBJ2-1
v_call: TRBV4-1
clone_size: few

cdr3_aa: CASSTEVNEAFF
cdr3_nt: TGTGCCAGCAGTACGGAGGTTAATGAAGCTTTCTTT
d_call: NA
j_call: TRBJ1-1
v_call: TRBV7-9
clone_size: NA

cdr3_aa: CASRFDRYTEAFF
cdr3_nt: TGTGCCAGCAGATTTGACAGGTACACTGAAGCTTTCTTT
d_call: NA
j_call: TRBJ1-1
v_call: TRBV21-1
clone_size: few

cdr3_aa: CASSYITDTDTQYF
cdr3_nt: TGTGCCAGCAGTTACATCACGGACACAGATACGCAGTATTTT
d_call: NA
j_call: TRBJ2-3
v_call: TRBV6-2/TRBV6-3
clone_size: few

cdr3_aa: CASSSPAGAYNEQFF
cdr3_nt: TGTGCCAGCAGTTCCCCCGCGGGGGCCTACAATGAGCAGTTCTTC
d_call: TRBD2
j_call: TRBJ2-1
v_call: TRBV6-5
clone_size: NA

cdr3_aa: CASSQDTMGTDTQYF
cdr3_nt: TGCGCCAGCAGCCAAGATACGATGGGTACAGATACGCAGTATTTT
d_call: NA
j_call: TRBJ2-3
v_call: TRBV4-3
clone_size: few

cdr3_aa: CASSLGGGEKLFF
cdr3_nt: TGTGCCAGCAGCTTAGGGGGAGGGGAAAAACTGTTTTTT
d_call: NA
j_call: TRBJ1-4
v_call: TRBV7-2
clone_size: many

cdr3_aa: CASRSIQGTEAFF
cdr3_nt: TGTGCCAGCAGATCAATACAGGGAACTGAAGCTTTCTTT
d_call: NA
j_call: TRBJ1-1
v_call: TRBV27
clone_size: few

cdr3_aa: CASSQARQGGGGELFF
cdr3_nt: TGCGCCAGCAGCCAAGCCCGACAGGGGGGTGGCGGGGAGCTGTTTTTT
d_call: TRBD1
j_call: TRBJ2-2
v_call: TRBV4-3
clone_size: few

cdr3_aa: CASSSIVGKLFF
cdr3_nt: TGTGCCAGCAGCTCCATCGTAGGGAAACTGTTTTTT
d_call: NA
j_call: TRBJ1-4
v_call: TRBV7-9
clone_size: NA

cdr3_aa: CASSPRESGAFF
cdr3_nt: TGTGCCAGCTCACCAAGAGAGAGTGGGGCTTTCTTT
d_call: NA
j_call: TRBJ1-1
v_call: TRBV18
clone_size: NA

cdr3_aa: CASSRTFADRAHGYTF
cdr3_nt: TGTGCCAGCAGTCGTACCTTCGCGGACAGGGCTCACGGCTACACCTTC
d_call: TRBD1
j_call: TRBJ1-2
v_call: TRBV6-1
clone_size: few

cdr3_aa: CSVAWGAQETQYF
cdr3_nt: TGCAGCGTCGCGTGGGGGGCGCAGGAGACCCAGTACTTC
d_call: NA
j_call: TRBJ2-5
v_call: TRBV29-1
clone_size: few

cdr3_aa: CASSLGQGESYNEQFF
cdr3_nt: TGCGCCAGCAGCTTGGGACAGGGGGAATCCTACAATGAGCAGTTCTTC
d_call: TRBD1
j_call: TRBJ2-1
v_call: TRBV5-1
clone_size: NA

cdr3_aa: CASSVAGEPLHF
cdr3_nt: TGTGCCAGCAGCGTTGCAGGGGAACCCCTCCACTTT
d_call: NA
j_call: TRBJ1-6
v_call: TRBV9
clone_size: few

cdr3_aa: CASNPTGGSTDTQYF
cdr3_nt: TGTGCCAGCAACCCCACCGGGGGCAGTACAGATACGCAGTATTTT
d_call: NA
j_call: TRBJ2-3
v_call: TRBV6-1
clone_size: NA

cdr3_aa: CASRRTGRNYNEQFF
cdr3_nt: TGTGCCAGCAGGAGAACAGGGAGGAACTACAATGAGCAGTTCTTC
d_call: NA
j_call: TRBJ2-1
v_call: TRBV12-3/TRBV12-4
clone_size: NA

cdr3_aa: CASSLLAGGNAVTGELFF
cdr3_nt: TGTGCCAGCAGTTTACTAGCGGGGGGGAACGCGGTCACCGGGGAGCTGTTTTTT
d_call: TRBD2
j_call: TRBJ2-2
v_call: TRBV28
clone_size: NA

cdr3_aa: CATSDRGNEQFF
cdr3_nt: TGTGCCACCAGTGACCGTGGCAATGAGCAGTTCTTC
d_call: NA
j_call: TRBJ2-1
v_call: TRBV24-1
clone_size: NA

cdr3_aa: CASSHELSGGAYNEQFF
cdr3_nt: TGTGCCAGCAGCCACGAATTAAGCGGGGGGGCCTACAATGAGCAGTTCTTC
d_call: TRBD2
j_call: TRBJ2-1
v_call: TRBV5-8
clone_size: NA

cdr3_aa: CSAITSGGSSYNEQFF
cdr3_nt: TGCAGTGCTATCACTAGCGGGGGGAGCTCCTACAATGAGCAGTTCTTC
d_call: TRBD2
j_call: TRBJ2-1
v_call: TRBV20-1
clone_size: NA

cdr3_aa: CASSSQSEQYF
cdr3_nt: TGTGCCAGCAGCTCCCAATCCGAGCAGTACTTC
d_call: NA
j_call: TRBJ2-7
v_call: TRBV7-2
clone_size: NA

cdr3_aa: CASSYRQGRLDNEQFF
cdr3_nt: TGTGCCAGCAGCTATCGACAGGGTAGGTTGGACAATGAGCAGTTCTTC
d_call: TRBD1
j_call: TRBJ2-1
v_call: TRBV11-2
clone_size: few

cdr3_aa: CARRDRNTEAFF
cdr3_nt: TGCGCCAGGAGGGACCGGAACACTGAAGCTTTCTTT
d_call: NA
j_call: TRBJ1-1
v_call: TRBV5-1
clone_size: many

cdr3_aa: CASKTDRTEAFF
cdr3_nt: TGTGCCAGCAAAACAGACAGGACTGAAGCTTTCTTT
d_call: NA
j_call: TRBJ1-1
v_call: TRBV2
clone_size: few

cdr3_aa: CASSSTSSYNEQFF
cdr3_nt: TGTGCCAGCAGCTCAACGAGCTCCTACAATGAGCAGTTCTTC
d_call: NA
j_call: TRBJ2-1
v_call: TRBV7-9
clone_size: few

cdr3_aa: CASSLGPNRRAYNEQFF
cdr3_nt: TGTGCCAGCAGCTTAGGGCCAAACAGGCGAGCCTACAATGAGCAGTTCTTC
d_call: NA
j_call: TRBJ2-1
v_call: TRBV7-8
clone_size: many

cdr3_aa: CASSLGTGSRPQHF
cdr3_nt: TGTGCCAGCAGTTTGGGGACAGGGAGTAGGCCCCAGCATTTT
d_call: TRBD1
j_call: TRBJ1-5
v_call: TRBV12-3/TRBV12-4
clone_size: few

cdr3_aa: CSAFRDRDAYEQYF
cdr3_nt: TGCAGTGCTTTCCGGGACAGGGACGCCTACGAGCAGTACTTC
d_call: TRBD1
j_call: TRBJ2-7
v_call: TRBV20-1
clone_size: NA

cdr3_aa: CASSLSRIQYF
cdr3_nt: TGTGCCAGCAGTTTGAGTCGCATTCAGTACTTC
d_call: NA
j_call: TRBJ2-4
v_call: TRBV6-2/TRBV6-3
clone_size: NA

cdr3_aa: CASAGRVNTEAFF
cdr3_nt: TGTGCCAGCGCGGGACGGGTAAACACTGAAGCTTTCTTT
d_call: NA
j_call: TRBJ1-1
v_call: TRBV12-3/TRBV12-4
clone_size: NA

cdr3_aa: CSAPTSGGDNEQFF
cdr3_nt: TGCAGTGCCCCGACTAGCGGGGGGGACAATGAGCAGTTCTTC
d_call: TRBD2
j_call: TRBJ2-1
v_call: TRBV20-1
clone_size: many

cdr3_aa: CASSHIGQGGKNSPLHF
cdr3_nt: TGCGCCAGCAGCCATATCGGGCAGGGTGGCAAGAATTCACCCCTCCACTTT
d_call: NA
j_call: TRBJ1-6
v_call: TRBV4-3
clone_size: NA

cdr3_aa: CASSSRGQVSPLHF
cdr3_nt: TGTGCCAGCAGCTCTAGGGGTCAGGTTTCACCCCTCCACTTT
d_call: NA
j_call: TRBJ1-6
v_call: TRBV7-2
clone_size: NA

cdr3_aa: CSALLRGGTDTQYF
cdr3_nt: TGCAGTGCTCTCCTGCGGGGTGGCACAGATACGCAGTATTTT
d_call: NA
j_call: TRBJ2-3
v_call: TRBV20-1
clone_size: few

cdr3_aa: CASSKDGGAGETQYF
cdr3_nt: TGTGCCAGCAGCAAAGACGGGGGGGCGGGTGAGACCCAGTACTTC
d_call: TRBD2
j_call: TRBJ2-5
v_call: TRBV7-2
clone_size: few

cdr3_aa: CASSQEGGQDEKLFF
cdr3_nt: TGCGCCAGCAGCCAAGAAGGGGGACAGGATGAAAAACTGTTTTTT
d_call: TRBD1
j_call: TRBJ1-4
v_call: TRBV4-3
clone_size: NA

cdr3_aa: CASSRLRTGSYEQYF
cdr3_nt: TGCGCCAGCAGCCGCCTGAGGACCGGATCCTACGAGCAGTACTTC
d_call: NA
j_call: TRBJ2-7
v_call: TRBV23-1
clone_size: NA